The 25 T cell receptor beta chains listed next were all sequenced from one sample in a study of blood T cell repertoires in COVID-19. The repertoire was sequenced with immunoSEQ multiplex PCR; TCRdb's copy has only in-frame clones and lacks some. This sample yields just over 250,000 clones, of which 88% are seen a single time; 10% belongs to the top ten. Input material: peripheral blood. These receptors were obtained from a woman in her sixties or seventies with COVID-19, enrolled during active disease.

This clone was detected a few times. V gene TRBV27 combines with J gene TRBJ1-1, with no clear D. Trimming left V 6 bases short and J 0 bases short, with 14 bases between. The CDR3 spans 15 residues. Germline V gene sequence: CDR1 MNHEY, CDR2 SMNVEV (reference sequence). DNA of the CDR3: TGTGCCAGCAGCCCGAGGGCAGACATGAACACTGAAGCTTTCTTT. This codes for CASSPRADMNTEAFF.

This chain joins TRBV6-5 and TRBJ1-1; 8 nucleotides agree with TRBD1. Germline V CDR1 and CDR2: MNHEY, SVGAGI. The CDR3 is made up of 15 amino acids. V shed 4 bases, J shed 7 bases, and the junction held 11 bases outside the gene matches. The CDR3 loop reads CASSSPHQGADEAFF. The CDR3 nucleotides are TGTGCCAGCAGTTCCCCCCACCAGGGGGCAGATGAAGCTTTCTTT.

V usage is TRBV5-5 and J usage is TRBJ1-2; 7 nucleotides line up with TRBD1. Trimming removed 3 bases from V and 5 bases from J; junction bases left unmatched: 10. Germline V gene lookup returns CDR1 SGHKS and CDR2 YYEKEE (reference sequence). The CDR3 runs 15 residues. This CDR3 reads CASSWGQRVLYGYTF. CDR3 bases: TGTGCCAGCAGCTGGGGACAGCGTGTACTGTATGGCTACACCTTC.

The genes are TRBV6-4 and TRBJ1-2; TRBD1 is a possible D gene (5 bases). CDR3 length: 15 residues. Germline lookup yields CDR1 MRHNA and CDR2 SNTAGT. The V and J ends lost 3 bases and 1 base respectively, with 12 bases between them. In DNA, the CDR3 is TGTGCCAGCAGTGAATCGGGGGTTAGTAACTATGGCTACACCTTC. Its protein is CASSESGVSNYGYTF.

The J gene is TRBJ2-3, the V gene TRBV30, with a weak D call TRBD2 (5 bases). The CDR3 consists of 14 residues. CDR1 GTSNPN and CDR2 SVGIG come from the germline V gene (reference sequence). Trimming removed 0 bases at V and 1 base at J, with 8 bases between. The chain's CDR3 is CAWSVSAGTDTQYF. In nucleotides, the CDR3 is TGTGCCTGGAGTGTGTCAGCGGGCACAGATACGCAGTATTTT.

CDR3 nucleotides: TGTGCCAGCAGCGAAGAGCCCGGGCGGGTCTATGGCTACACCTTC. It specifies CASSEEPGRVYGYTF. The V call is TRBV28, the J call TRBJ1-2; D not resolved. The length of the CDR3 is 15 residues. Germline V CDR1 and CDR2: MDHEN, SYDVKM. Trimming removed 6 bases at V and 4 bases at J, with 18 bases between.

The chain has TRBV28 and TRBJ2-3; a possible D gene is TRBD2 (6 bases). This CDR3 contains 16 residues. V lost 6 bases and J 5 bases, leaving 21 bases between the germline ends. Germline lookup yields CDR1 MDHEN and CDR2 SYDVKM. Here the CDR3 DNA reads TGTGCCAGCAGCCCTCCGACAGCATGGAGGGAAGATACGCAGTATTTT. Translation: CASSPPTAWREDTQYF.

The J gene is TRBJ1-1, the V gene TRBV7-6; D is unresolved. From germline, CDR1 is SGHVS and CDR2 FNYEAQ. The CDR3 sequence is 14 residues long. Deletions cut 1 base from V and 2 bases from J, with 8 bases between. CDR3 in amino acids: CASSLEHRNTEAFF. The CDR3 nucleotides read TGTGCCAGCAGCTTAGAGCACCGAAACACTGAAGCTTTCTTT.

The CDR3: CASSYPTGQGAWNTEAFF. The CDR3 region has the DNA TGTGCCAGCAGTTACCCTACGGGACAGGGGGCATGGAACACTGAAGCTTTCTTT. The chain has TRBV6-2 or TRBV6-3 and TRBJ1-1; 12 bases agree with TRBD1. The CDR3 spans 18 residues. V was clipped by 2 bases and J by 1 base; unmatched bases: 8. Germline lookup yields CDR1 MNHEY and CDR2 SVGEGT.

The chain joins TRBV9 to TRBJ2-5; 14 bases align to TRBD2. V was pared by 4 bases and J by 0 bases, with 11 bases of the junction left unmatched. The germline V gene has CDR1 SGDLS and CDR2 YYNGEE. CDR3 length: 19 amino acids. The chain's CDR3 is CASSPPVGTSGRNQETQYF. Written as DNA, the CDR3 is TGTGCCAGCAGCCCGCCCGTCGGGACTAGCGGGAGAAACCAAGAGACCCAGTACTTC. The variable domain in full, with the rest retrieved from reference TRBV9 and TRBJ2-5, is DSGVTQTPKHLITATGQRVTLRCSPRSGDLSVYWYQQSLDQGLQFLIQYYNGEERAKGNILERFSAQQFPDLHSELNLSSLELGDSALYFCASSPPVGTSGRNQETQYFGPGTRLLVL.

The rearrangement links TRBV4-3 to TRBJ1-6; D possibly corresponds to TRBD1 (5 bases). The CDR3 consists of 16 residues. Trimming removed 0 bases at V and 6 bases at J, with 12 bases between. Germline CDR1 reads LGHNA; CDR2 reads YSLEER. CDR3 protein: CASSQDWGNGNSPLHF. In DNA form, the CDR3 reads TGCGCCAGCAGCCAAGATTGGGGCAACGGTAATTCACCCCTCCACTTT.

In DNA, the CDR3 is TGTGCCAGCAGCCGAAGTGACAGGACGGGTCAGCCCCAGCATTTT. Translating it yields CASSRSDRTGQPQHF. The chain has TRBV6-6 and TRBJ1-5, with TRBD1 as a possible D gene (6 bases). CDR1 and CDR2 (germline): MNHNY, SVGAGI (reference sequence). V was clipped by 6 bases and J by 6 bases, with 18 bases between them. This CDR3 comprises 15 residues.

This chain links TRBV4-3 with TRBJ2-3; no clear D. Germline-derived CDR1 and CDR2 are LGHNA and YSLEER. The CDR3 is 20 amino acids. V lost 2 bases to trimming and J lost 3 bases, with 27 bases between them. Here the CDR3 DNA reads TGCGCCAGCAGCCAATCCGCGGCGCCAGACCCCCGGGTAAGGACAGATACGCAGTATTTT. Translating gives CASSQSAAPDPRVRTDTQYF.

The V and J genes are TRBV11-2 and TRBJ2-1; no firm D call. Germline V CDR1 and CDR2: SGHAT, FQNNGV. The CDR3 totals 13 residues. V dropped 6 bases and J dropped 0 bases, with 6 bases sitting between them. CDR3 DNA: TGTGCCAGCAGAGACAACTCCTACAATGAGCAGTTCTTC. This encodes CASRDNSYNEQFF.

This clone has just one count. The chain recombines TRBV5-8 with TRBJ2-2, with TRBD1 matching over 9 bases. Germline V gene data show CDR1 as SGHTS and CDR2 as YDEGEE. V lost 0 bases and J lost 6; bases outside the gene matches: 6. This CDR3 has 16 residues. The CDR3 DNA reads TGTGCCAGCAGCTTGGGGTGGACAGGGGAGGCCGGGGAGCTGTTTTTT. Its translation: CASSLGWTGEAGELFF.

The CDR3 here is CASSARQGRGNQPQHF. Written as DNA, the CDR3 is TGTGCCAGCAGTGCGCGACAGGGTCGGGGCAATCAGCCCCAGCATTTT. J is TRBJ1-5 and V is TRBV25-1; 7 positions match TRBD1. From germline, CDR1 is MGHDK and CDR2 SYGVNS. The CDR3 length is 16 residues. The ends lost 4 bases at V and 2 bases at J; junction bases unmatched: 8.

The chain combines TRBV5-1 with TRBJ2-7; 7 nucleotides line up with TRBD1. The length of the CDR3 is 17 residues. The germline V gene has CDR1 SGHRS and CDR2 YFSETQ. With V trimmed by 0 bases and J by 2 bases, 11 bases remained unmatched. DNA for the CDR3: TGCGCCAGCAGCTTGGCCTTTTGGGACAGACAGACCTACGAGCAGTACTTC. This translates into CASSLAFWDRQTYEQYF.

J is TRBJ2-2 and V is TRBV7-6, with 8 bases aligning to TRBD2. The CDR3 contains 16 residues. Trimming cost V 5 bases and J 4 bases; bases outside gene matches: 9. Looked up from germline, CDR1 is SGHVS and CDR2 is FNYEAQ. In DNA, the CDR3 is TGTGCCAGCAGCCCATTTGCGGGAGGCGGCACCGGGGAGCTGTTTTTT. It specifies CASSPFAGGGTGELFF.

The rearrangement links TRBV5-5 to TRBJ1-2; TRBD1 agrees at 10 bases. Germline V CDR1 and CDR2: SGHKS, YYEKEE (reference sequence). The CDR3 contains 14 residues. V was clipped by 4 bases and J by 6 bases; unmatched bases: 6. The CDR3 loop reads CASSRDRGRNGYTF. The CDR3 region has the DNA TGTGCCAGCAGCCGAGACAGGGGGCGAAATGGCTACACCTTC.

The genes are TRBV18 and TRBJ2-2; unclear D gene. Trimming removed 0 bases from V and 6 bases from J, with 14 bases in between. Germline V lookup: CDR1 KGHSH, CDR2 LQKENI. The CDR3 sequence is 16 residues long. CDR3 amino acids: CASSPPSYSIAGELFF. The CDR3 bases are TGTGCCAGCTCACCACCGTCTTACTCCATAGCCGGGGAGCTGTTTTTT.

The V and J genes are TRBV7-9 and TRBJ1-1, with D possibly being TRBD1 (5 bases). Germline V gene data show CDR1 as SEHNR and CDR2 as FQNEAQ (reference sequence). This CDR3 has 13 amino acids. The V and J ends lost 0 bases and 11 bases respectively, with 13 bases between them. Here the CDR3 reads CASSLAGREVAFF. CDR3 DNA sequence: TGTGCCAGCAGCTTAGCAGGCAGGGAGGTGGCTTTCTTT. Full variable domain (rest looked up from reference TRBV7-9 and TRBJ1-1): DTGVSQNPRHKITKRGQNVTFRCDPISEHNRLYWYRQTLGQGPEFLTYFQNEAQLEKSRLLSDRFSAERPKGSFSTLEIQRTEQGDSAMYLCASSLAGREVAFFGQGTRLTVV.

CDR3 in DNA: TGTGCCAGCAGTGTGGGACAGGGCTACGAGCAGTACTTC. Its translation is CASSVGQGYEQYF. This chain joins TRBV28 and TRBJ2-7; 9 nucleotides agree with TRBD1. Germline V gene sequence: CDR1 MDHEN, CDR2 SYDVKM. The CDR3 runs 13 residues. V lost 5 bases to trimming and J lost 3 bases; unmatched junction nucleotides: 2.

This chain joins TRBV18 and TRBJ2-1; 13 bases line up with TRBD2. The ends lost 0 bases at V and 6 bases at J; junction bases unmatched: 2. Germline V lookup: CDR1 KGHSH, CDR2 LQKENI. The CDR3 is made up of 16 amino acids. The CDR3: CASSPPRLAGGNEQFF. The CDR3 DNA is TGTGCCAGCTCACCACCGAGACTAGCGGGAGGCAATGAGCAGTTCTTC.

The chain carries TRBV28 and TRBJ1-5; D uncertain. Germline CDR1 and CDR2: MDHEN and SYDVKM. Trimming left V 3 bases short and J 4 bases short, with 10 bases between. The CDR3 is 14 amino acids. The CDR3 DNA follows: TGTGCCAGCAGTTTCGGGAGGGTAAATCAGCCCCAGCATTTT. Translating it yields CASSFGRVNQPQHF.

A remark on this clone: The sample carries other DNA sequences with the same CDR3. The chain combines TRBV28 with TRBJ1-5, with 10 bases matching TRBD1. Germline CDR1 reads MDHEN; CDR2 reads SYDVKM. The CDR3 sequence is 14 residues long. V was clipped by 4 bases and J by 7 bases; unmatched bases: 4. CDR3 loop: CASSSGQGDQPQHF. The CDR3 DNA reads TGTGCCAGCAGTTCCGGACAGGGGGACCAGCCCCAGCATTTT.